The 5 T cell receptor beta chains listed next were all sequenced from one sample in a study of OX40 agonist ivuxolimab in advanced cancers. Library preparation employed the immunoSEQ multiplex PCR assay. TCRdb retrieved this table from immuneACCESS and kept in-frame rearrangements only. Not all clones are present; in checked studies, unresolved V genes account for under half, and no reason is known for the remainder. This sample holds over 85,000 clones; roughly 87% were observed only once. Less than 0.35% of the sample is in the top ten clones. Sequencing used CD4+ or CD8+ T cells sorted from blood, obtained in a trial of the OX40 agonist ivuxolimab. The receptors come from an adult with an advanced solid tumor such as melanoma, head and neck, liver or kidney cancer.

This sequence joins TRBV7-2 and TRBJ1-3; D is possibly TRBD1 (6 bases). The ends were cut back, 1 base at V and 8 bases at J, with 6 bases in the middle. This CDR3 is built from 12 residues. CDR1 SGHTA and CDR2 FQGNSA come from the germline V gene. The CDR3 sequence is CASSLGGHTIYF. The CDR3 DNA sequence: TGTGCCAGCAGCTTAGGGGGGCACACCATATATTTT.

The chain links TRBV11-2 to TRBJ2-4, with D perhaps being TRBD1 or TRBD2 (5 bases each). CDR3 size: 14 residues. The ends were cut back, 2 bases at V and 6 bases at J, with 11 bases in the middle. Germline V gene sequence: CDR1 SGHAT, CDR2 FQNNGV. CDR3: CASSLLVGANIQYF. DNA for the CDR3: TGTGCCAGCAGCTTACTAGTCGGGGCAAACATTCAGTACTTC.

This clone was detected only once. V usage is TRBV9 and J usage is TRBJ2-7; the match to TRBD2 covers 10 bases. This CDR3 is 15 amino acids long. The germline V gene encodes CDR1 SGDLS and CDR2 YYNGEE. Trimming took 0 bases from V and 3 from J; bases not matched to a gene: 3. The CDR3 protein is CASSVEAGGVYEQYF. For the CDR3, the DNA is TGTGCCAGCAGCGTAGAAGCGGGAGGGGTCTACGAGCAGTACTTC.

The V and J genes are TRBV12-5 and TRBJ2-2; 8 bases agree with TRBD2. V lost 6 bases and J lost 8; bases outside the gene matches: 8. The CDR3 sequence is 14 residues long. Germline V lookup: CDR1 LGHNT, CDR2 FRNRAP. DNA of the CDR3: TGTGCTAGTGGGGTCTCGGGAGGGCCTGGGGAGCTGTTTTTT. Protein: CASGVSGGPGELFF.

This chain links TRBV10-3 with TRBJ2-1; 7 bases agree with TRBD1. The germline V gene encodes CDR1 ENHRY and CDR2 SYGVKD. The V segment lost 2 bases and the J segment 7 bases; nucleotides outside the gene matches: 2. This CDR3 has 13 residues. The CDR3 protein is CAISEQGQNEQFF. CDR3 DNA sequence: TGTGCCATCAGTGAGCAGGGACAGAATGAGCAGTTCTTC.